This T cell receptor (beta chain) originates from a study of T cells in Graves' hyperthyroidism and ophthalmopathy. Using RNA transcripts as the source, TCR beta CDR3 regions were amplified. The study used the HTBI primer set for a first-round RT-PCR of the TCR CDR3. Using its own MiXCR run on the multiplex PCR reads, TCRdb lists one record per CDR3 protein. Of around 520,000 distinct CDR3 sequences listed, about 14% are singletons. Trimming pared 6 bases from V and 9 bases from J, leaving 6 bases between. Germline lookup yields CDR1 SNHLY and CDR2 FYNNEI. This CDR3 spans 10 amino acids. This clonotype was seen many times. What it recognizes is unknown. General observations from the study: Ophthalmopathy prediction by the model preceded onset by a median about 6 months.

The TCR originated in a woman between 40 and 55 years old with Graves' hyperthyroidism. The sequencing input was blood. V is TRBV2 and J is TRBJ2-1, with unresolved D. CDR3 coding DNA: TGTGCCAGCAGGGTGGGTGAGCAGTTCTTC. Amino acid sequence: CASRVGEQFF.